The rows below give T cell receptor beta chains drawn from one sample of a study of blood T cell repertoires in COVID-19. Method: immunoSEQ multiplex PCR; TCRdb's copy keeps in-frame clones and lacks some. The profile shows hundreds of thousands of clones, more than 75% of them singletons. What was sequenced was peripheral blood. The origin of the receptors is a woman over 75 with COVID-19, enrolled during active disease. The CDR3 runs from the conserved cysteine through the conserved F or W. Each record gives: clone size, J gene, D gene, V gene, CDR3 DNA, CDR3 protein. The D gene is left open where the match is weak. Only some rows state a clone size, as once, few, many or a class for expanded clones.

clone size: once
J gene: TRBJ2-1
D gene: -
V gene: TRBV5-1
CDR3 DNA: TGCGCCAGCAGCGTAAATACTAAACCGGGATCTTTCTTC
CDR3 protein: CASSVNTKPGSFF

clone size: -
J gene: TRBJ1-4
D gene: TRBD1
V gene: TRBV28
CDR3 DNA: TGTGCCAGCAGTTCGTTGACAGGGGGAAGTGAAAAACTGTTTTTT
CDR3 protein: CASSSLTGGSEKLFF

clone size: -
J gene: TRBJ1-4
D gene: -
V gene: TRBV18
CDR3 DNA: TGTGCCAGCTCGCAAACGACAGCTAATGAAAAACTGTTTTTT
CDR3 protein: CASSQTTANEKLFF

clone size: -
J gene: TRBJ2-1
D gene: -
V gene: TRBV5-5
CDR3 DNA: TGTGCCAGCAGCCGGCAAGCGGTCTCCTACAATGAGCAGTTCTTC
CDR3 protein: CASSRQAVSYNEQFF

clone size: -
J gene: TRBJ2-1
D gene: TRBD2
V gene: TRBV7-2
CDR3 DNA: TGTGCCAGCAGCCAGCGGGGGGTCCCGTCCAATGAGCAGTTCTTC
CDR3 protein: CASSQRGVPSNEQFF

clone size: few
J gene: TRBJ2-1
D gene: -
V gene: TRBV7-2
CDR3 DNA: TGTGCCAGCAGCTTAGCGGGGGGAACCTACAATGAGCAGTTCTTC
CDR3 protein: CASSLAGGTYNEQFF

clone size: -
J gene: TRBJ2-5
D gene: -
V gene: TRBV24-1
CDR3 DNA: TGTGCCACCGGGAGAGGAGAGACCCAGTACTTC
CDR3 protein: CATGRGETQYF

clone size: -
J gene: TRBJ1-5
D gene: -
V gene: TRBV19
CDR3 DNA: TGTGCCAGCAAATTTTCAGCCACAGGGTATCCCCAGCATTTT
CDR3 protein: CASKFSATGYPQHF

clone size: -
J gene: TRBJ1-3
D gene: TRBD1
V gene: TRBV6-5
CDR3 DNA: TGTGCCAGCACCTTATTCCAGGGGGCTGGAAACACCATATATTTT
CDR3 protein: CASTLFQGAGNTIYF

clone size: -
J gene: TRBJ1-1
D gene: TRBD1
V gene: TRBV28
CDR3 DNA: TGTGCCAGCCGCAGGGGGTTGAACACTGAAGCTTTCTTT
CDR3 protein: CASRRGLNTEAFF

clone size: -
J gene: TRBJ1-5
D gene: TRBD1
V gene: TRBV19
CDR3 DNA: TGTGCCAGTAGTCTCTGGACAGGGGAAGATCAGCCCCAGCATTTT
CDR3 protein: CASSLWTGEDQPQHF

clone size: -
J gene: TRBJ2-1
D gene: -
V gene: TRBV3-1/TRBV3-2
CDR3 DNA: TGTGCCAGCAGCCTGGGGACAACCCCAAGCCGGTTCTTC
CDR3 protein: CASSLGTTPSRFF

clone size: few
J gene: TRBJ1-3
D gene: -
V gene: TRBV5-1
CDR3 DNA: TGCGCCAGCAGCTTGGACCTAGGATCTGGAAACACCATATATTTT
CDR3 protein: CASSLDLGSGNTIYF

clone size: -
J gene: TRBJ2-1
D gene: TRBD2
V gene: TRBV27
CDR3 DNA: TGTGCCAGCAGTAAGCGGGGGCGGAACAATGAGCAGTTCTTC
CDR3 protein: CASSKRGRNNEQFF

clone size: -
J gene: TRBJ2-7
D gene: TRBD1
V gene: TRBV5-4
CDR3 DNA: TGTGCCAGCAGCCCCCAGGGACAGGGGGGCGGCTACGAGCAGTACTTC
CDR3 protein: CASSPQGQGGGYEQYF

clone size: -
J gene: TRBJ1-1
D gene: -
V gene: TRBV7-9
CDR3 DNA: TGTGCCAGCAGCACAGGATCTGAAGCTTTCTTT
CDR3 protein: CASSTGSEAFF

clone size: -
J gene: TRBJ2-3
D gene: TRBD2
V gene: TRBV4-3
CDR3 DNA: TGCGCCAGCAGCCAAGACCCCAGCGGGGCCACAGATACGCAGTATTTT
CDR3 protein: CASSQDPSGATDTQYF

clone size: -
J gene: TRBJ2-7
D gene: -
V gene: TRBV3-1/TRBV3-2
CDR3 DNA: TGTGCCAGCAGCCGCAGGGGCGGATTTCATTTAGGCGAGCAGTACTTC
CDR3 protein: CASSRRGGFHLGEQYF

clone size: once
J gene: TRBJ1-1
D gene: -
V gene: TRBV18
CDR3 DNA: TGTGCCAGCTCTCCGGACACGAACACTGAAGCTTTCTTT
CDR3 protein: CASSPDTNTEAFF

clone size: -
J gene: TRBJ1-6
D gene: -
V gene: TRBV3-1/TRBV3-2
CDR3 DNA: TGTGCCAGCAGCCAAGCGGCAGCGAATTCACCCCTCCACTTT
CDR3 protein: CASSQAAANSPLHF

clone size: -
J gene: TRBJ1-4
D gene: -
V gene: TRBV12-2
CDR3 DNA: TGTGCAAGTCGCCCCTGGACAGGGAATGAAAAACTGTTTTTT
CDR3 protein: CASRPWTGNEKLFF

clone size: -
J gene: TRBJ1-5
D gene: TRBD1
V gene: TRBV7-4
CDR3 DNA: TGTGCCAGCAGCTTAGTATTAGTGGGGACAGGGGATTCCTATAGCAATCAGCCCCAGCATTTT
CDR3 protein: CASSLVLVGTGDSYSNQPQHF

clone size: -
J gene: TRBJ1-2
D gene: TRBD1
V gene: TRBV4-1
CDR3 DNA: TGCGCCAGCAGCCATGAACAGGGGGATGGCTACACCTTC
CDR3 protein: CASSHEQGDGYTF

clone size: -
J gene: TRBJ1-2
D gene: TRBD1
V gene: TRBV28
CDR3 DNA: TGTGCCAGCAGTACCACAGGGGGCTCGGGGGGCTACACCTTC
CDR3 protein: CASSTTGGSGGYTF

clone size: -
J gene: TRBJ1-3
D gene: -
V gene: TRBV2
CDR3 DNA: TGTGCCAGCAGTGAAGGGGCAGGCTTCTCTGGAAACACCATATATTTT
CDR3 protein: CASSEGAGFSGNTIYF

clone size: -
J gene: TRBJ1-6
D gene: -
V gene: TRBV3-1/TRBV3-2
CDR3 DNA: TGTGCCAGCAGCCAAGATACAAATTCACCCCTCCACTTT
CDR3 protein: CASSQDTNSPLHF

clone size: -
J gene: TRBJ1-1
D gene: -
V gene: TRBV11-2
CDR3 DNA: TGTGCCAGCAGCGTCCAAGGGGCTGAAGCTTTCTTT
CDR3 protein: CASSVQGAEAFF

clone size: -
J gene: TRBJ2-1
D gene: TRBD1
V gene: TRBV5-1
CDR3 DNA: TGCGCCAGCAGCTCCCACAGGGGCACAAGCTCCTACAATGAGCAGTTCTTC
CDR3 protein: CASSSHRGTSSYNEQFF

clone size: -
J gene: TRBJ1-1
D gene: -
V gene: TRBV9
CDR3 DNA: TGTGCCAGCAGCGTATCAGGCGGGTTGGGCACTGAAGCTTTCTTT
CDR3 protein: CASSVSGGLGTEAFF

clone size: -
J gene: TRBJ1-2
D gene: -
V gene: TRBV25-1
CDR3 DNA: TGTGCCAGCAGTACCCAGGGGTCCACCTTC
CDR3 protein: CASSTQGSTF

clone size: -
J gene: TRBJ1-2
D gene: -
V gene: TRBV6-5
CDR3 DNA: TGTGCCAGCAGTTACAGGGGATCTAGAGACTATGGCTACACCTTC
CDR3 protein: CASSYRGSRDYGYTF

clone size: -
J gene: TRBJ2-5
D gene: -
V gene: TRBV5-1
CDR3 DNA: TGCGCCAGCAGCGCACAGGGCTGGGAGACCCAGTACTTC
CDR3 protein: CASSAQGWETQYF

clone size: -
J gene: TRBJ2-3
D gene: -
V gene: TRBV6-2/TRBV6-3
CDR3 DNA: TGTGCCAGCAGTTATGGTCTATCGACAGATACGCAGTATTTT
CDR3 protein: CASSYGLSTDTQYF

clone size: -
J gene: TRBJ1-2
D gene: -
V gene: TRBV6-5
CDR3 DNA: TGTGCCAGCAAACGACCAGGGGACGGGGACTATGGCTACACCTTC
CDR3 protein: CASKRPGDGDYGYTF

clone size: -
J gene: TRBJ2-3
D gene: TRBD2
V gene: TRBV7-2
CDR3 DNA: TGTGCCAGCAGCCCCCTCGGGGGGGCGAGTGATACGCAGTATTTT
CDR3 protein: CASSPLGGASDTQYF

clone size: -
J gene: TRBJ1-1
D gene: -
V gene: TRBV20-1
CDR3 DNA: TGCAGTGCTAGGGACTATCCTGAAGCTTTCTTT
CDR3 protein: CSARDYPEAFF

clone size: -
J gene: TRBJ2-3
D gene: TRBD2
V gene: TRBV30
CDR3 DNA: TGTGCCTGGAGTAGCCAGCGGGGTCCTACCTGGGGCACAGATACGCAGTATTTT
CDR3 protein: CAWSSQRGPTWGTDTQYF

clone size: -
J gene: TRBJ2-3
D gene: -
V gene: TRBV6-6
CDR3 DNA: TGTGCCAGCAGTCTGTGGGGAGCAGATACGCAGTATTTT
CDR3 protein: CASSLWGADTQYF

clone size: -
J gene: TRBJ1-1
D gene: TRBD1
V gene: TRBV18
CDR3 DNA: TGTGCCAGCTCACAAGGACAGGGTCTTGTCGCAGCTTTCTTT
CDR3 protein: CASSQGQGLVAAFF

clone size: once
J gene: TRBJ1-5
D gene: -
V gene: TRBV28
CDR3 DNA: TGTGCCAGCAGTTATCAAACCCAGCATTTT
CDR3 protein: CASSYQTQHF

clone size: -
J gene: TRBJ1-4
D gene: -
V gene: TRBV10-3
CDR3 DNA: TGTGCCATCAGTGAGATATCTAATGAAAAACTGTTTTTT
CDR3 protein: CAISEISNEKLFF

clone size: -
J gene: TRBJ2-3
D gene: TRBD2
V gene: TRBV10-3
CDR3 DNA: TGTGCCATCAGTGAAGGTCTAGCGGGGGGAGATACGCAGTATTTT
CDR3 protein: CAISEGLAGGDTQYF

clone size: once
J gene: TRBJ2-1
D gene: TRBD1
V gene: TRBV7-9
CDR3 DNA: TGTGCCAGCAGCCCCCGGACAGGGACCTACAATGAGCAGTTCTTC
CDR3 protein: CASSPRTGTYNEQFF

clone size: -
J gene: TRBJ2-3
D gene: -
V gene: TRBV11-2
CDR3 DNA: TGTGCCAGCAGCCCCGGCTGGGCCGGCACAGATACGCAGTATTTT
CDR3 protein: CASSPGWAGTDTQYF

clone size: -
J gene: TRBJ2-5
D gene: TRBD2
V gene: TRBV3-1/TRBV3-2
CDR3 DNA: TGTGCCAGCAGCCCCCTCGTCCTAGCGGGGGGAAAGGGGGAGACCCAGTACTTC
CDR3 protein: CASSPLVLAGGKGETQYF